This paragraph reports one T cell receptor (beta chain). Germline V CDR1 and CDR2: LNHNV, YYDKDF (reference sequence). V was shortened by 1 base and J by 5 bases, with 11 bases between the two germline ends. The CDR3 length is 15 residues. The entry originates in a study of blood T cells in healthy people across ages. For the second PCR, which ran for about 7 to 11 cycles, a sample-barcoded 5' primer and a J-beta primer mix were used. MiXCR, run by TCRdb on the 5' RACE reads, gives a single entry per CDR3 protein. The sample has hundreds of thousands of distinct CDR3 sequences; roughly three fifths are singletons.

The chain carries TRBV15 and TRBJ1-4, with D possibly TRBD1 on 5 matching bases. Input material: blood. The receptor was isolated from a man between 35 and 55 years old in good health. CDR3 sequence: CATSRGGGMNEKLFF. Written as DNA, the CDR3 is TGTGCCACCAGCAGAGGCGGGGGGATGAATGAAAAACTGTTTTTT.